One and the same sample provided the 19 T cell receptor beta chains below, sequenced in a study of T cell responses to AZD1222 COVID-19 vaccine. Assay used: immunoSEQ multiplex PCR; TCRdb lists only in-frame clones, some missing. The repertoire includes around 250,000 clones, approximately 93% of them detected once, and 0.55% sits in the top ten. Sequenced here: peripheral blood, sampled on day 0 of AZD1222 vaccination. These receptors all stem from an adult in good health.

In this sample, this clone turned up once. In nucleotides, the CDR3 is TGTGCCAGCAGTTACTGGGCCGAGAACACTGAAGCTTTCTTT. This sequence encodes CASSYWAENTEAFF. The gene calls are TRBV6-5 and TRBJ1-1; unclear D gene. Per the germline V gene, CDR1 is MNHEY and CDR2 is SVGAGI. The CDR3 extends over 14 amino acids. Deletions cut 1 base from V and 1 base from J, with 7 bases between.

The genes are TRBV3-1 (or the pseudogene TRBV3-2) and TRBJ1-3; 7 bases are a match to TRBD1. CDR1 is LGHDT, CDR2 YNNKEL, per germline (reference sequence). The V and J ends lost 7 bases and 6 bases, in that order; junction bases with no gene match: 6. This CDR3 comprises 13 residues. CDR3 DNA sequence: TGTGCCAGCACGGGACAGAAAAAAAACACCATATATTTT. It specifies CASTGQKKNTIYF.

The J gene is TRBJ1-2, the V gene TRBV25-1; perhaps TRBD1 as D (6 bases). Trimming removed 6 bases at V and 4 bases at J, with 12 bases between. Germline loops: CDR1 MGHDK, CDR2 SYGVNS. The CDR3 covers 13 residues. CDR3 protein: CASRPGQFYGYTF. The CDR3, as DNA: TGTGCCAGCAGACCCGGACAGTTCTATGGCTACACCTTC.

In its sample, this clone was seen a few times. V gene TRBV5-4 combines with J gene TRBJ1-1, with D uncertain. V was trimmed by 3 bases and J by 0 bases, leaving 12 bases between them. Germline V gene data show CDR1 as SGHNT and CDR2 as YYREEE (reference sequence). The CDR3 is 15 residues long. For the CDR3, the DNA is TGTGCCAGCAGCTGGCCGTGGACGGTGAACACTGAAGCTTTCTTT. It yields the protein CASSWPWTVNTEAFF.

V gene TRBV5-4 combines with J gene TRBJ2-1, with TRBD2 matching over 7 bases. The J segment lost 7 bases and the V segment lost 0 bases, leaving 7 bases of the junction unmatched. CDR3 length equals 15 residues. CDR1 and CDR2 from the germline V gene are SGHNT and YYREEE (reference sequence). The CDR3 reads CASSLDAGARNEQFF. CDR3 coding DNA: TGTGCCAGCAGCTTGGATGCGGGAGCAAGGAATGAGCAGTTCTTC. The variable domain in full, with the rest retrieved from reference TRBV5-4 and TRBJ2-1, is ETGVTQSPTHLIKTRGQQVTLRCSSQSGHNTVSWYQQALGQGPQFIFQYYREEENGRGNFPPRFSGLQFPNYSSELNVNALELDDSALYLCASSLDAGARNEQFFGPGTRLTVL.

The chain has TRBV27 and TRBJ1-3; D not certain. The CDR3 is 15 amino acids. The germline gives CDR1 MNHEY, CDR2 SMNVEV (reference sequence). Trimming left V 2 bases short and J 1 base short, with 9 bases between. This chain's CDR3 is CASSLGRNSGNTIYF. CDR3 nucleotide sequence: TGTGCCAGCAGTTTAGGGCGGAATTCTGGAAACACCATATATTTT.

The V and J genes are TRBV6-6 and TRBJ2-3; 10 bases map to TRBD2. The CDR3 covers 16 residues. The J segment lost 5 bases and the V segment lost 2 bases, leaving 7 bases of the junction unmatched. From germline, CDR1 is MNHNY and CDR2 SVGAGI (reference sequence). Here the CDR3 reads CASSYRASGSIDTQYF. In DNA, the CDR3 is TGTGCCAGCAGTTACCGGGCTAGCGGGAGTATAGATACGCAGTATTTT.

This clone was counted a few times. The rearrangement links TRBV18 to TRBJ1-5, with D uncertain. CDR1 KGHSH and CDR2 LQKENI come from the germline V gene. Trimming removed 3 bases at V and 7 bases at J, with 10 bases between. The CDR3 is 13 residues long. The CDR3 protein is CASSPQGNQPQHF. CDR3 coding DNA: TGTGCCAGCTCACCTCAAGGGAACCAGCCCCAGCATTTT.

This chain joins TRBV18 and TRBJ1-1; unclear D gene. The ends were cut back, 2 bases at V and 5 bases at J, with 15 bases in the middle. In germline, CDR1 is KGHSH, CDR2 LQKENI. The CDR3 runs 15 residues. Here the CDR3 reads CASSPGVPGGTEAFF. CDR3 bases: TGTGCCAGCTCACCAGGGGTTCCGGGAGGGACTGAAGCTTTCTTT.

The chain couples TRBV4-2 to TRBJ1-2; tentatively, D is TRBD1 (5 bases). Germline CDR1 reads LGHNA; CDR2 reads YNFKEQ. The CDR3 covers 14 residues. V was trimmed by 6 bases and J by 5 bases, leaving 16 bases between them. CDR3 region: CASSPPGTDYGYTF. Written as DNA, the CDR3 is TGTGCCAGCAGTCCTCCTGGGACGGATTATGGCTACACCTTC.

V and J are TRBV28 and TRBJ2-3, with D perhaps TRBD2 (6 bases). Germline assignment: CDR1 MDHEN and CDR2 SYDVKM. The CDR3 contains 14 residues. Between the trimmed V and J ends, which lost 3 bases and 6 bases, there was a span of 13 bases. The CDR3 DNA follows: TGTGCCAGCAGTTTGGGAGGCCCGTCGGATACGCAGTATTTT. Amino acid sequence: CASSLGGPSDTQYF.

The J gene is TRBJ1-1, the V gene TRBV28; maybe TRBD1 (6 bases). Trimming stripped 2 bases from V and 9 bases from J, with 16 bases between. CDR3 length: 14 residues. CDR1 and CDR2 from the germline V gene are MDHEN and SYDVKM. The CDR3 reads CASSLGSRGAKAFF. The CDR3 DNA is TGTGCCAGCAGTTTAGGCTCCCGGGGGGCAAAAGCTTTCTTT.

This clone appeared once. V gene TRBV2 combines with J gene TRBJ2-1, with D possibly called TRBD1 or TRBD2 (6 bases each). Germline V lookup: CDR1 SNHLY, CDR2 FYNNEI. The CDR3 totals 15 residues. Trimming took off 5 bases at V and 4 bases at J, with 15 bases between the two ends. In DNA, the CDR3 is TGTGCCAGCAGTCCCCCGGGGGCCAATTACAATGAGCAGTTCTTC. Translated, it gives CASSPPGANYNEQFF.

V is TRBV2 and J is TRBJ2-7, with 8 bases lining up with TRBD1. The CDR3 is 13 amino acids. V trimming: 5 bases; J trimming: 3 bases; junction bases outside the gene matches: 3. Germline CDR1 and CDR2: SNHLY and FYNNEI. The CDR3, as DNA: TGTGCCAGCAGTACAGGGGGAGGCTACGAGCAGTACTTC. It translates to CASSTGGGYEQYF. Looking up the rest from reference TRBV2 and TRBJ2-7 gives the full variable domain: EPEVTQTPSHQVTQMGQEVILRCVPISNHLYFYWYRQILGQKVEFLVSFYNNEISEKSEIFDDQFSVERPDGSNFTLKIRSTKLEDSAMYFCASSTGGGYEQYFGPGTRLTVT.

This clone has a single count. J is TRBJ2-7 and V is TRBV28, with 10 bases that match TRBD1. The CDR3 totals 18 residues. Germline trimming cut 2 bases from V and 0 bases from J; bases unmatched to any gene: 10. Germline V gene lookup returns CDR1 MDHEN and CDR2 SYDVKM. The CDR3 reads CASSLIGTGVNSSYEQYF. For the CDR3, the DNA is TGTGCCAGCAGTTTAATTGGGACAGGGGTTAATAGCTCCTACGAGCAGTACTTC.

About this clone itself: This CDR3 is also generated by other DNA sequences in the sample. The rearrangement uses TRBV28 and TRBJ1-5; perhaps TRBD1 as D (5 bases). Trimming stripped 4 bases from V and 1 base from J, with 5 bases between. The CDR3 runs 13 residues. Germline lookup yields CDR1 MDHEN and CDR2 SYDVKM. The CDR3 DNA is TGTGCCAGCAGTTGGGGGAGCAATCAGCCCCAGCATTTT. Protein: CASSWGSNQPQHF.

The chain recombines TRBV19 with TRBJ2-1, with D perhaps matching TRBD1 or TRBD2 (5 bases each). The germline gives CDR1 LNHDA, CDR2 SQIVND (reference sequence). Trimming left V 5 bases short and J 12 bases short, with 14 bases between. This CDR3 spans 12 amino acids. This CDR3 reads CASSRLIGGQFF. The DNA for the CDR3 is TGTGCCAGTAGTCGCCTAATTGGGGGGCAGTTCTTC.

CDR3 DNA sequence: TGTGCCAGCATGTTGACGATAATGAACACTGAAGCTTTCTTT. It is translated as CASMLTIMNTEAFF. V and J are TRBV28 and TRBJ1-1; D gene ambiguous. The CDR3 runs to 14 residues. V lost 7 bases and J lost 0, with 12 bases in between. CDR1 and CDR2 (germline): MDHEN, SYDVKM.

The chain links TRBV25-1 to TRBJ1-2, with D hard to call. From germline, CDR1 is MGHDK and CDR2 SYGVNS. Between the trimmed V and J ends, which lost 0 bases and 8 bases, there was a span of 13 bases. The CDR3 length is 14 residues. The CDR3 is CASSEYPDPLGYTF. Here the CDR3 DNA reads TGTGCCAGCAGTGAATATCCGGACCCACTCGGCTACACCTTC.